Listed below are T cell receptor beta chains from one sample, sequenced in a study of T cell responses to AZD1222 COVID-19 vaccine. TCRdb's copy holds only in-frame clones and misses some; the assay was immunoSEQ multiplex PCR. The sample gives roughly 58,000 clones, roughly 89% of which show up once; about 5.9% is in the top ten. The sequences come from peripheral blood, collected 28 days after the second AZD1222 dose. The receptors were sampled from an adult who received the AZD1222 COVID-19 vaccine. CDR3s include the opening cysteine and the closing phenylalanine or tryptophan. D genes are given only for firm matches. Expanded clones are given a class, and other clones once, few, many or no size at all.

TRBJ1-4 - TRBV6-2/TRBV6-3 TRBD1 TGTGCCAGCAGCCCGACCGGGACAGGATATAATGAAAAACTGTTTTTT CASSPTGTGYNEKLFF
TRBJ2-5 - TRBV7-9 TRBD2 TGTGCCAGCAGCTTAGGACTAGCGGGAGCCCCGGAGACCCAGTACTTC CASSLGLAGAPETQYF
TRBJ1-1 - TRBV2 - TGTGCCAGCAGTTATTCGAACACTGAAGCTTTCTTT CASSYSNTEAFF
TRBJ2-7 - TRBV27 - TGTGCCAGCAGTTTATCGCTGACAGGAACAAAGAACTACGAGCAGTACTTC CASSLSLTGTKNYEQYF
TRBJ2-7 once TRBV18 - TGTGCCAGCCTCGGACAAGCCTCCTACGAGCAGTACTTC CASLGQASYEQYF
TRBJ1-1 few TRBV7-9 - TGTGCCAGCAGCCTTGGACAGTACACTGAAGCTTTCTTT CASSLGQYTEAFF
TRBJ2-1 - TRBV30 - TGTGCCTGGAATCCGATGGGGGTAGGTCCCGGGTACTCGACAAAGCAGTTCTTC CAWNPMGVGPGYSTKQFF
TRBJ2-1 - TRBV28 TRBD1 TGTGCCACATGGACAGGCGTGCGGAATGAGCAGTTCTTC CATWTGVRNEQFF
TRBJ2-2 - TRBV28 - TGTGCCAGCAGTTTGTCAGTCGCGAACACCGGGGAGCTGTTTTTT CASSLSVANTGELFF
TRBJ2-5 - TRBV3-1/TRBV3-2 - TGTGCCAGCAGCCACCCACAGGGAGGTAAAGAGACCCAGTACTTC CASSHPQGGKETQYF
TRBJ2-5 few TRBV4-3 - TGCGCCAGCAGCCAAGGGCAGTATGTCCGAGAGACCCAGTACTTC CASSQGQYVRETQYF
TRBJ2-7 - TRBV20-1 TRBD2 TGCAGTGCTAGAGTAGCGGGGCGGCAGTACTTC CSARVAGRQYF
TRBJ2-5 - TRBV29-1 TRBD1 TGCAGCGCGAGACAGGGGGCCTATCGAGAGACCCAGTACTTC CSARQGAYRETQYF
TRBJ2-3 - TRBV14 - TGTGCCAGCAGCCAAGTATCGGCGTGGGTCGATACGCAGTATTTT CASSQVSAWVDTQYF
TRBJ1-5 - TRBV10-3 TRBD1 TGTGCCATCAGTGAGGGGCAGGGGGAGAGGCAGCCCCAGCATTTT CAISEGQGERQPQHF